This T cell receptor (beta chain) was recorded in a study of T cell responses to AZD1222 COVID-19 vaccine. Some second doses came at about 4 weeks and others at about 12 weeks; these were pooled. This clone turned up a few times. Its antigen is undetermined. Generated by immunoSEQ multiplex PCR, the TCRdb table keeps only in-frame clones and is missing some. This table holds nearly 110,000 clones, under 95% found once. Study outcomes and limitations: It was only after the peak T cell response that any repertoires were sampled. Most donors were white British and more were female, and clonal diversity was possibly underestimated. Baseline serology detected seropositivity in only a handful of AZD1222 recipients.

The CDR3 loop spans 14 amino acids. V was pared by 2 bases and J by 3 bases, with 7 bases between. Germline values: CDR1 MNHEY, CDR2 SMNVEV (reference sequence). The clonotype originates from an adult who received the AZD1222 COVID-19 vaccine. The V gene is TRBV27, the J gene TRBJ2-2, with D possibly matching TRBD1 (6 bases). Sample: peripheral blood, taken 28 days after the second AZD1222 dose. The CDR3 protein is CASSLQGHTGELFF. In DNA, the CDR3 is TGTGCCAGCAGTTTACAGGGGCACACCGGGGAGCTGTTTTTT.